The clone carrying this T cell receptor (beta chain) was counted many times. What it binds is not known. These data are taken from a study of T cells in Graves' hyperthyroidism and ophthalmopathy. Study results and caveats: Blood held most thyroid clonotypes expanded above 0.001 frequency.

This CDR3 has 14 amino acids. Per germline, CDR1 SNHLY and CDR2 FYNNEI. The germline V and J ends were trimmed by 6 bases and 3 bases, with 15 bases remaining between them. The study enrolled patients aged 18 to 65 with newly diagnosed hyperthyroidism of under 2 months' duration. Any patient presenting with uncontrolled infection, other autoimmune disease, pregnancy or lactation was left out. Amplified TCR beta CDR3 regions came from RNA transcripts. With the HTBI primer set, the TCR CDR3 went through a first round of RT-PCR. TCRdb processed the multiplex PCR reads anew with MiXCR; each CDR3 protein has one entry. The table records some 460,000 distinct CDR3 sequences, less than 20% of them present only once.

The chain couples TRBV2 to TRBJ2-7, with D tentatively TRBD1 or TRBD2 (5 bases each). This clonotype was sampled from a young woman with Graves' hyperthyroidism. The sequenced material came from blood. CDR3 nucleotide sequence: TGTGCCAGCAGCGCACCGGGACCATACTACGAGCAGTACTTC. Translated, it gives CASSAPGPYYEQYF.